This paragraph reports one T cell receptor (beta chain). Antigen: not known. Overlapping HIV-1 Gag 15-mer peptides at 0.8 to 1 ug per peptide per mL were used. Memory cells lacking CD40L and CD69 with high CD45RO were sorted. For around 17 hours, CD8-depleted PBMCs received anti-CD28/CD49d costimulation, a CD40-blocking antibody and enfuvirtide. These data come from a study of persistence of HIV-infected CD4 T cells. This was the immunoSEQ version 4 assay in survey mode. Genomic DNA was diluted to about 9.4 ng/uL, up to 1 ug per sample. Only in-frame clones appear in the TCRdb table, and some are missing; sequencing was by immunoSEQ multiplex PCR. Here the sample spans around 42,000 clones, 78% being singletons. General observations from the study: TCR analyses could not target the rare provirus-carrying CMV-responding cells. Degenerate expanded CDR3beta sequences were enriched among CMV- and Gag-responding cells.

Sequences were derived from CD4+ T cells sorted from PBMCs after roughly 18-hour stimulation, sampled from a patient who received antiretroviral therapy. The receptor's source is an adult man with HIV who was CMV-seropositive.

CDR3 bases: TGTGCCAGCAGCTCCGCAGGGGGGGTTGGGAACACTGAAGCTTTCTTT. This gives the protein CASSSAGGVGNTEAFF. This chain joins TRBV7-9 and TRBJ1-1; TRBD1 matches 7 bases. The CDR3 length is 16 residues. Trimming took 4 bases from V and 1 from J; bases not matched to a gene: 9. Germline lookup yields CDR1 SEHNR and CDR2 FQNEAQ (reference sequence).